This T cell receptor (beta chain) was recovered during a study of cytomegalovirus exposure and HLA in healthy donors. Amplification used 60 Vbeta primers and 13 Jbeta primers. Data came from immunoSEQ multiplex PCR; TCRdb stores just in-frame clones and leaves some out. The sample records 95,000 to 150,000 clones, around 66% being singletons. Of note for this clone: What it binds is unknown.

General study results and limits: Rarity marked most TCR sequences, yet some public TCRs occurred in many donors. Later examination showed HLA-associated TCR beta chains had greater clonal expansion than equally common others. In vitro confirmation showed a few CMV-associated chains to be CMV antigen specific. Investigators reported over 150 TCR beta chains as tied to cytomegalovirus.

Germline V CDR1 and CDR2: MNHEY, SMNVEV (reference sequence). The CDR3 runs to 15 residues. V was clipped by 5 bases and J by 1 base, with 12 bases between them. Sample: PBMCs. This receptor was taken from a woman aged 40 to 50 in good health and CMV-seropositive. The V gene is TRBV27, the J gene TRBJ1-5; perhaps TRBD1 as D (5 bases). CDR3 amino acids: CASSGGWGSNQPQHF. Written as DNA, the CDR3 is TGTGCCAGCAGTGGGGGGTGGGGGAGCAATCAGCCCCAGCATTTT.